This T cell receptor beta chain originates from a study of blood T cell repertoires in COVID-19 (dated by TCRdb to about 2020). In terms of the full investigation: Samples from collaborators originated in the United States, Italy and Spain and spanned both the acute and convalescent phases of COVID-19. The material from the prospective study consisted of cDNA or gDNA derived from T cells, B-cell-depleted T cells, or PBMCs. The samples were drawn from the first 160 participants of the ongoing ImmuneRACE study and from some 1,300 subjects provided by 6 global collaborators. Subjects who had been exposed to COVID-19, were actively infected with it, or had recovered from it provided the deeply sampled blood TCRbeta repertoires that made up the dataset. A de-identified subject ID, COVID-19 status, age in years and sex were almost always included in the sample metadata. Where HLA class I and class II types were available, the types were taken from metadata supplied by the sample provider, not from assay-based typing. The repertoires were released in a freely available public database intended as a resource for research on the immune response to SARS-CoV-2.

The germline V gene provides CDR1 SGDLS and CDR2 YYNGEE. V lost 0 bases and J lost 2 bases; the stretch between them is 15 bases long. Including cysteine and phenylalanine, the CDR3 has 16 amino acids. Only the CDR3 DNA is retained, 48 bases long and in frame from the first base. The immunoSEQ Assay, a bias-controlled multiplex PCR, was used to amplify TCRbeta CDR3 regions from genomic DNA. In the paper's pipeline: The number of nucleated cells in each sample was estimated from the amplification of reference gene primers within the assay. Sequence reads were collapsed and filtered to measure the absolute abundance of every unique TCRbeta CDR3 rearrangement. Productive Simpson clonality was computed per sample as the square root of Simpson's diversity index over productive rearrangements. As stored in TCRdb, this immuneACCESS dataset retains in-frame rearrangements with V and J assigned. A fraction of the clones does not appear; measured against another copy, unresolved V genes explain less than half of the discrepancy, and the remainder lacks a known reason. V and J calls plus clone size are reproduced from that table; the DNA served to infer D and trimming. The sample table shows about 100,000 clones, and around four fifths are seen once. The ten largest clones take up less than 35% of the sample.

Each collaborating institution followed its own protocols to collect whole blood in K2EDTA tubes. For TCRbeta analysis, collaborators shipped samples as frozen whole blood, isolated PBMCs, or DNA extracted from either of those sample types. Study-level results and caveats: The amount of clinical and demographic metadata varied by source and participant and was provided uncurated.

Notes on this clone: Its antigen remains unidentified. No clone much larger than this one lies a single base away; base qualities are absent.

The TCR sequence derives from a man aged 70 or older with active or convalescent COVID-19. The sequenced sample was peripheral blood. The sequence joins TRBV9 to TRBJ2-7, with a tentative D gene TRBD2 over 6 matching bases. The CDR3 region: CASSVDWRRGTYEQYF. The DNA sequence is as follows: TGTGCCAGCAGCGTAGATTGGCGGAGGGGCACCTACGAGCAGTACTTC.